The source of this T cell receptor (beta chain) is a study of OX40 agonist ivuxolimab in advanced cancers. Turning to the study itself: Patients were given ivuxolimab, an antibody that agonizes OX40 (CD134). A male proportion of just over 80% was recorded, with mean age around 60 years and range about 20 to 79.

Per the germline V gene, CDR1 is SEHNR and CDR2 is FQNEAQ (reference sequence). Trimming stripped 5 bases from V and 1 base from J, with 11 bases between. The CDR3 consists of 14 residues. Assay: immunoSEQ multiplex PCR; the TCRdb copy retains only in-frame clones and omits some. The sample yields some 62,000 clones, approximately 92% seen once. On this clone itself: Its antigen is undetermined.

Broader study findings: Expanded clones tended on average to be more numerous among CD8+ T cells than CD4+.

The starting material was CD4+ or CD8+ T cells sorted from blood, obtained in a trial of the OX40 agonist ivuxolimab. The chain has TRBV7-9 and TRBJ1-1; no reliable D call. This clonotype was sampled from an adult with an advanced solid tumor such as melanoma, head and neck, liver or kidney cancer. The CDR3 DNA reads TGTGCCAGCAGCAAAGAGACATCGAACACTGAAGCTTTCTTT. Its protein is CASSKETSNTEAFF.